This T cell receptor beta chain was sequenced for a study of identical twins. Findings and caveats of the study: Modeled out-of-frame TCR alpha sharing in monozygotic twins fell below observed levels. Twin pairs' shared out-of-frame alpha sequences were enriched in low generation probability.

A few counts support this clonotype. Its antigen is not known. The germline V gene has CDR1 SEHNR and CDR2 FQNEAQ (reference sequence). This CDR3 is 16 amino acids long. V trimming: 4 bases; J trimming: 4 bases; junction bases outside the gene matches: 11. Carrying unique molecular identifiers, the cDNA also gained a universal primer site through template switching. TCRdb re-called the 5' RACE reads with MiXCR, one entry per CDR3 protein. This sample has 120,000 to 150,000 distinct CDR3 sequences, with roughly 3.3% found just once. This chain links TRBV7-9 with TRBJ2-3; 7 bases line up with TRBD2. Sequencing was performed on memory T cells sorted from blood. The origin of this receptor is a man aged 18 to 30 in good health. The CDR3, as DNA: TGTGCCAGCAGCTCCGCGGGCGGGAGCGGAGCAGATACGCAGTATTTT. This sequence encodes CASSSAGGSGADTQYF. The full variable domain, with the rest looked up from reference TRBV7-9 and TRBJ2-3, is DTGVSQNPRHKITKRGQNVTFRCDPISEHNRLYWYRQTLGQGPEFLTYFQNEAQLEKSRLLSDRFSAERPKGSFSTLEIQRTEQGDSAMYLCASSSAGGSGADTQYFGPGTRLTVL.